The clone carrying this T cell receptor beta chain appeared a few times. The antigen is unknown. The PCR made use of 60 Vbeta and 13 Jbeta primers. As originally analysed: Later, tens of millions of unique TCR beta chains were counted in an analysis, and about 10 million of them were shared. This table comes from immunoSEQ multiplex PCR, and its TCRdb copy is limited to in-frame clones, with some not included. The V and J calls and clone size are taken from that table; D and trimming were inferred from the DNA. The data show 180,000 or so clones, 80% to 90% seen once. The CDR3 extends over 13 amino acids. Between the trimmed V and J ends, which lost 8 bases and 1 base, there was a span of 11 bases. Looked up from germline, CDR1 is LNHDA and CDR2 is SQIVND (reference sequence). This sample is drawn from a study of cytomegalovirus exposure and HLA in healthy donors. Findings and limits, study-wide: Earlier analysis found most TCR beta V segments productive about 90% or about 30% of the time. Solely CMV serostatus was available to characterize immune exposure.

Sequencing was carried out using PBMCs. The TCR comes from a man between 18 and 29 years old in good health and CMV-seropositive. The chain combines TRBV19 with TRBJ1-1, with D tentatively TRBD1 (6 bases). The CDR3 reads CASRETGNTEAFF. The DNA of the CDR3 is TGTGCCAGTCGTGAGACAGGGAACACTGAAGCTTTCTTT.